A single sample gave rise to the 21 T cell receptor beta chains below, sequenced in a study of blood T cell repertoires in COVID-19. The protocol was immunoSEQ multiplex PCR, while the TCRdb copy is restricted to in-frame clones and leaves out a portion. The data show some 170,000 clones, 85% to 95% seen once. The sample was peripheral blood. The origin of the receptors is a woman aged 60-75 years with COVID-19, enrolled during active disease.

The chain has TRBV18 and TRBJ2-2, with D hard to call. The length of the CDR3 is 15 residues. V lost 3 bases and J 0 bases, leaving 8 bases between the germline ends. CDR1 and CDR2 from the germline V gene are KGHSH and LQKENI. The CDR3 reads CASSPQTPNTGELFF. The DNA for the CDR3 is TGTGCCAGCTCACCCCAGACACCGAACACCGGGGAGCTGTTTTTT. Full variable domain (rest looked up from reference TRBV18 and TRBJ2-2): NAGVMQNPRHLVRRRGQEARLRCSPMKGHSHVYWYRQLPEEGLKFMVYLQKENIIDESGMPKERFSAEFPKEGPSILRIQQVVRGDSAAYFCASSPQTPNTGELFFGEGSRLTVL.

This clone is a singleton in its sample. One end of the junction fails to match germline, which may point to a read error. V gene TRBV20-1 combines with J gene TRBJ2-3, with no clear D. The CDR3 is 10 amino acids. Germline V gene data show CDR1 as DFQATT and CDR2 as SNEGSKA (reference sequence). The DNA of the CDR3 is TGTAGTGCACTGGAGAATACGCAGTATTTT. The encoded protein is CSALENTQYF.

This chain connects TRBV9 to TRBJ1-3; D not certain. V lost 5 bases and J 0 bases, leaving 6 bases between the germline ends. Germline-derived CDR1 and CDR2 are SGDLS and YYNGEE. CDR3 size: 13 residues. DNA for the CDR3: TGTGCCAGCAGATCTAGCTCTGGAAACACCATATATTTT. Translating it yields CASRSSSGNTIYF.

V usage is TRBV9 and J usage is TRBJ1-4, with D possibly TRBD1 on 6 matching bases. Per germline, CDR1 SGDLS and CDR2 YYNGEE. V dropped 1 base and J dropped 4 bases, with 8 bases sitting between them. CDR3 length: 14 residues. The CDR3 nucleotides are TGTGCCAGCAGCGTATCAGGGGTTAATGAAAAACTGTTTTTT. This encodes CASSVSGVNEKLFF.

The V and J genes are TRBV29-1 and TRBJ2-7; TRBD2 matches at 14 bases. J lost 0 bases, V lost 7 bases, and 5 bases had no gene match. CDR1 is SQVTM, CDR2 ANQGSEA, per germline. The CDR3 consists of 15 residues. The CDR3 sequence is CSARGLAGASYEQYF. CDR3 bases: TGCAGCGCGAGGGGACTAGCGGGAGCCTCCTACGAGCAGTACTTC.

This clone has only a few counts. The rearrangement uses TRBV6-5 and TRBJ1-2; no reliable D call. The CDR3 length is 13 residues. Germline CDR1 MNHEY, CDR2 SVGAGI. The germline V and J ends were trimmed by 0 bases and 4 bases, with 6 bases remaining between them. The CDR3 nucleotides are TGTGCCAGCAGTTACTCGAACGGCTATGGCTACACCTTC. Amino acid sequence: CASSYSNGYGYTF.

The CDR3 DNA sequence: TGTGCCAGCAGTCCCCGGACACCCGCCTACGAGCAGTACTTC. It specifies CASSPRTPAYEQYF. The chain employs TRBV27 and TRBJ2-7; D might be TRBD1 (5 bases). Germline CDR1 is MNHEY and CDR2 is SMNVEV (reference sequence). Trimming cost V 5 bases and J 2 bases, with 13 bases left between them. The CDR3 is made up of 14 amino acids.

This chain joins TRBV20-1 and TRBJ1-5, with a tentative D call TRBD1 (5 bases). Germline V gene lookup returns CDR1 DFQATT and CDR2 SNEGSKA (reference sequence). Between the trimmed V and J ends, which lost 3 bases and 2 bases, there was a span of 17 bases. The CDR3 runs 16 residues. CDR3 amino acids: CSASGPSGGGNQPQHF. DNA of the CDR3: TGCAGTGCTAGTGGGCCGTCGGGGGGGGGCAATCAGCCCCAGCATTTT.

The CDR3 region is CASSYRDISPYGYTF. CDR3 coding DNA: TGTGCCAGCAGCTACCGGGACATCTCTCCCTATGGCTACACCTTC. The chain recombines TRBV2 with TRBJ1-2; perhaps TRBD1 as D (6 bases). The CDR3 covers 15 residues. The V gene's germline CDR1 is SNHLY and CDR2 FYNNEI. The V end was cut by 6 bases, the J end by 4 bases, with 18 bases between.

V is TRBV19 and J is TRBJ1-1; TRBD1 matches 7 bases. The CDR3 totals 14 residues. Germline CDR1 LNHDA, CDR2 SQIVND (reference sequence). Trimming took 5 bases from V and 5 from J; bases not matched to a gene: 8. CDR3 residues: CASSYTGDGTEAFF. The CDR3 DNA reads TGTGCCAGTAGTTACACAGGGGATGGGACTGAAGCTTTCTTT.

V usage is TRBV6-2 or TRBV6-3 and J usage is TRBJ1-3; D unresolved. The CDR3 loop spans 15 amino acids. CDR1 is MNHEY, CDR2 SVGEGT, per germline. Trimming shortened V by 2 bases and J by 0 bases, and 8 bases separated the two germline ends. As DNA, the CDR3 is TGTGCCAGCAGTTACGGCTGGCCCTCTGGAAACACCATATATTTT. It codes for CASSYGWPSGNTIYF.

The rearrangement uses TRBV3-1 (or the pseudogene TRBV3-2) and TRBJ2-2; no firm D call. V was trimmed by 1 base and J by 1 base, leaving 4 bases between them. Germline V CDR1 and CDR2: LGHDT, YNNKEL (reference sequence). The CDR3 is 14 amino acids. CDR3 nucleotides: TGTGCCAGCAGCCAAGGTCTGAACACCGGGGAGCTGTTTTTT. As protein: CASSQGLNTGELFF.

In its sample, this clone was seen once. The V call is TRBV30, the J call TRBJ1-4; 9 bases agree with TRBD1. This CDR3 has 13 residues. The ends lost 8 bases at V and 7 bases at J; junction bases unmatched: 8. Germline V lookup: CDR1 GTSNPN, CDR2 SVGIG (reference sequence). CDR3 coding DNA: TGTGCCAGATCGACAGGGGGTGTTGAAAAACTGTTTTTT. Translating it yields CARSTGGVEKLFF.

The chain has TRBV18 and TRBJ1-5; perhaps TRBD1 as D (6 bases). Trimming removed 6 bases at V and 3 bases at J, with 15 bases between. CDR3 length: 15 amino acids. Germline V lookup: CDR1 KGHSH, CDR2 LQKENI. CDR3 residues: CASSKGGYDNQPQHF. The CDR3 nucleotides are TGTGCCAGCTCTAAGGGGGGGTATGACAATCAGCCCCAGCATTTT.

The chain combines TRBV12-3 or TRBV12-4 with TRBJ1-2; D not resolved. The CDR3 consists of 13 residues. V was clipped by 3 bases and J by 3 bases, with 8 bases between them. CDR3 loop: CASSFSRYYGYTF. In DNA, the CDR3 is TGTGCCAGCAGTTTCTCCAGATACTATGGCTACACCTTC.

V gene TRBV12-3 or TRBV12-4 combines with J gene TRBJ2-7, with D uncertain. Trimming cost V 3 bases and J 3 bases, with 9 bases left between them. This CDR3 comprises 13 residues. In DNA, the CDR3 is TGTGCCAGCAGTTTGACCACAGACTACGAGCAGTACTTC. Translation: CASSLTTDYEQYF.

The rearrangement links TRBV5-1 to TRBJ1-4, with 10 bases fitting TRBD1. CDR3 length: 18 residues. Trimming took 5 bases from V and 3 from J; bases not matched to a gene: 13. Germline V CDR1 and CDR2: SGHRS, YFSETQ. The CDR3 nucleotides are TGCGCCAGCAGACAAGATGCCGGGACAGGGGATTCTAATGAAAAACTGTTTTTT. Protein product: CASRQDAGTGDSNEKLFF. Combining the CDR3 with reference TRBV5-1 and TRBJ1-4 gives the whole variable domain KAGVTQTPRYLIKTRGQQVTLSCSPISGHRSVSWYQQTPGQGLQFLFEYFSETQRNKGNFPGRFSGRQFSNSRSEMNVSTLELGDSALYLCASRQDAGTGDSNEKLFFGSGTQLSVL.

The genes are TRBV5-6 and TRBJ1-2; D perhaps matches TRBD1 (5 bases). Germline CDR1 and CDR2: SGHDT and YYEEEE. With 3 bases removed from V and 5 bases from J, the gap between germline ends came to 8 bases. This CDR3 spans 12 amino acids. CDR3 DNA sequence: TGTGCCAGCAGCTCTGCAGGGTATGGCTACACCTTC. Translated: CASSSAGYGYTF.

This chain connects TRBV7-3 to TRBJ2-2; TRBD2 is a possible D gene (6 bases). V was pared by 2 bases and J by 3 bases, with 10 bases between. The CDR3 covers 15 residues. CDR1 and CDR2 from the germline V gene are SGHTA and FQGTGA. As DNA, the CDR3 is TGTGCCAGCAGCTTAGGGCTAGCGCACACCGGGGAGCTGTTTTTT. It is translated as CASSLGLAHTGELFF.

This chain connects TRBV7-9 to TRBJ1-2; no clear D. Germline V lookup: CDR1 SEHNR, CDR2 FQNEAQ (reference sequence). The CDR3 length is 13 residues. Trimming cost V 1 base and J 8 bases, with 11 bases left between them. CDR3 in amino acids: CASSLGAGVGYTF. Written as DNA, the CDR3 is TGTGCCAGCAGCTTAGGGGCCGGTGTCGGCTACACCTTC. The whole variable domain, filled in from reference TRBV7-9 and TRBJ1-2, reads DTGVSQNPRHKITKRGQNVTFRCDPISEHNRLYWYRQTLGQGPEFLTYFQNEAQLEKSRLLSDRFSAERPKGSFSTLEIQRTEQGDSAMYLCASSLGAGVGYTFGSGTRLTVV.

This chain uses TRBV18 with TRBJ1-1, with 8 bases that match TRBD1. After removal of 0 bases from V and 3 bases from J, the junction contained 6 bases not matched to a gene. The CDR3 spans 16 residues. The germline V gene has CDR1 KGHSH and CDR2 LQKENI. CDR3 sequence: CASSPPRGQGDTEAFF. CDR3 bases: TGTGCCAGCTCACCACCTAGAGGACAGGGAGACACTGAAGCTTTCTTT. Variable domain in full (rest from reference TRBV18 and TRBJ1-1): NAGVMQNPRHLVRRRGQEARLRCSPMKGHSHVYWYRQLPEEGLKFMVYLQKENIIDESGMPKERFSAEFPKEGPSILRIQQVVRGDSAAYFCASSPPRGQGDTEAFFGQGTRLTVV.